The source of this T cell receptor (beta chain) is a study of T cells in Graves' hyperthyroidism and ophthalmopathy. This clonotype was picked up many times. TCR beta CDR3 region amplification was performed from RNA transcripts. Using the HTBI primer set, a first-round RT-PCR was run on the TCR CDR3. TCRdb passed the multiplex PCR reads through MiXCR, listing each CDR3 protein once. The repertoire consists of about 320,000 distinct CDR3 sequences, with around 16% occurring once and the leading ten covering around a third. V lost 3 bases, J lost 7 bases, and 6 bases lay in between. The CDR3 covers 12 residues. Exclusion of patients followed from uncontrolled infection, other autoimmune disease, pregnancy or lactation. Together with thyroid ultrasound, orbital computed tomography, serum thyroxine and TRAb, clinical symptoms were used for diagnoses.

The specimen was blood. The source of this sequence is a man younger than 40 with Graves' hyperthyroidism. The chain couples TRBV12-3 or TRBV12-4 to TRBJ2-2; D is unclear. The CDR3 region has the DNA TGTGCCAGCAGTTTCATGAACGGGGAGCTGTTTTTT. Protein product: CASSFMNGELFF.